The 21 T cell receptor beta chains below were found in one sample sequenced in a study of post-analysis software for immune sequencing data. Study outcomes and limitations: Four to six TRBV segments were more frequent in patients than controls; TRBV5-6, TRBV5-1 and TRBV20-1 belonged to this group.

Their antigens are not known. Included in the TCR beta cDNA libraries were unique molecular identifiers. TCRdb recomputed calls from the PCR reads with MiXCR, one row per CDR3 protein. The sample records roughly 200,000 distinct CDR3 sequences, around 29% being singletons. Sequencing was done on a sample of blood. The origin of the receptors is a girl between 2 and 17 years old with multiple sclerosis.

V and J are TRBV7-2 and TRBJ1-4; 9 bases map to TRBD1. This CDR3 contains 16 residues. Looked up from germline, CDR1 is SGHTA and CDR2 is FQGNSA. The V segment lost 2 bases and the J segment 4 bases; nucleotides outside the gene matches: 5. The CDR3 sequence: CASSLPRDRVNEKLFF. In DNA, the CDR3 is TGTGCCAGCAGCTTACCCCGGGACAGGGTTAATGAAAAACTGTTTTTT.

In the case of this clonotype: This sequence may be a read error, since a much larger clone differs from it by one base. The J gene is TRBJ2-3, the V gene TRBV12-5, with 7 bases aligning to TRBD2. Germline assignment: CDR1 LGHNT and CDR2 FRNRAP. There are 17 residues in the CDR3. The CDR3 nucleotides are TGTGCCATTAGTGGCAAGTCTGGGACTACCCCCCAAGATACGCAGTATTTT. This encodes CAISGKSGTTPQDTQYF.

This clonotype was recorded many times. The rearrangement uses TRBV20-1 and TRBJ2-3; maybe TRBD2 (7 bases). The V and J ends lost 6 bases and 3 bases respectively, with 16 bases between them. The CDR3 is 14 amino acids. Germline V gene lookup returns CDR1 DFQATT and CDR2 SNEGSKA (reference sequence). The DNA of the CDR3 is TGCAGTGCCCCATCCCGGGGGGCGACAGATACGCAGTATTTT. Its translation: CSAPSRGATDTQYF.

A remark on this clonotype: This could be a read error, since a much larger clone is one nucleotide away. This rearrangement joins TRBV15 to TRBJ2-7, with TRBD1 matching over 11 bases. With V trimmed by 5 bases and J by 5 bases, 2 bases remained unmatched. Germline CDR1 is LNHNV and CDR2 is YYDKDF (reference sequence). This CDR3 region has 13 residues. The CDR3 nucleotides are TGTGCCACCAGCGAGGGACAGGGGGACGAGCAGTACTTC. This translates into CATSEGQGDEQYF. The full variable domain, its missing parts supplied by reference TRBV15 and TRBJ2-7, is DAMVIQNPRYQVTQFGKPVTLSCSQTLNHNVMYWYQQKSSQAPKLLFHYYDKDFNNEADTPDNFQSRRPNTSFCFLDIRSPGLGDTAMYLCATSEGQGDEQYFGPGTRLTVT.

As regards this clonotype: At one end the junction does not follow the germline gene, possibly because of a read error. This sequence joins TRBV15 and TRBJ2-5; D is ambiguous. Germline V gene data show CDR1 as LNHNV and CDR2 as YYDKDF (reference sequence). There are 14 residues in the CDR3. The CDR3 loop reads CAASVSAVQETQYF. CDR3 nucleotide sequence: TGTGCCGCCAGCGTCTCGGCCGTCCAAGAGACCCAGTACTTC.

This clonotype was observed at least ten times. V gene TRBV29-1 combines with J gene TRBJ2-5, with 7 bases matching TRBD1. J was trimmed by 2 bases and V by 5 bases; bases with no gene match: 2. The V gene's germline CDR1 is SQVTM and CDR2 ANQGSEA. The CDR3 has 12 amino acids. CDR3 in amino acids: CSVKGQQETQYF. The CDR3 nucleotides read TGCAGCGTTAAGGGACAGCAAGAGACCCAGTACTTC. Full variable domain (rest looked up from reference TRBV29-1 and TRBJ2-5): SAVISQKPSRDICQRGTSLTIQCQVDSQVTMMFWYRQQPGQSLTLIATANQGSEATYESGFVIDKFPISRPNLTFSTLTVSNMSPEDSSIYLCSVKGQQETQYFGPGTRLLVL.

V and J are TRBV20-1 and TRBJ2-1, with 7 bases fitting TRBD2. V gave up 6 bases and J gave up 0 bases; unmatched junction bases: 14. CDR1 and CDR2 from the germline V gene are DFQATT and SNEGSKA (reference sequence). CDR3 length equals 17 residues. CDR3 sequence (DNA): TGCAGTGCCTCTGGTCCAGTGGGAGGGACCTCCTACAATGAGCAGTTCTTC. It translates to CSASGPVGGTSYNEQFF.

In this sample, this clonotype turned up many times. The V gene is TRBV20-1, the J gene TRBJ1-2; no firm D call. Germline CDR1 DFQATT, CDR2 SNEGSKA (reference sequence). The V and J ends lost 2 bases and 2 bases respectively, with 15 bases between them. This CDR3 has 15 amino acids. CDR3 nucleotide sequence: TGCAGTGCTAGAACTATAGGCAGGAGGAACTATGGCTACACCTTC. Translation: CSARTIGRRNYGYTF.

V usage is TRBV20-1 and J usage is TRBJ2-7, with a tentative D call TRBD1 (5 bases). The V gene's germline CDR1 is DFQATT and CDR2 SNEGSKA (reference sequence). V was pared by 1 base and J by 3 bases, with 16 bases between. CDR3 length: 15 amino acids. CDR3 loop: CSARGQWAFLYEQYF. CDR3 DNA: TGCAGTGCTAGAGGACAGTGGGCATTCCTCTACGAGCAGTACTTC.

This clonotype was seen at least ten times. The chain joins TRBV6-5 to TRBJ2-5, with no clear D. Germline CDR1 is MNHEY and CDR2 is SVGAGI. With 5 bases removed from V and 3 bases from J, the gap between germline ends came to 10 bases. The CDR3 has 13 residues. CDR3: CASSTPPEETQYF. CDR3 bases: TGTGCCAGCAGTACCCCCCCCGAAGAGACCCAGTACTTC.

This clonotype was seen just once. The V gene is TRBV20-1, the J gene TRBJ2-7; D is possibly TRBD1 (6 bases). The tail of the sequence fits TRBJ2-5 better, so the J call may be wrong. Germline CDR1 and CDR2: DFQATT and SNEGSKA (reference sequence). The CDR3 sequence is 16 residues long. This CDR3 reads CSASPWGPGLAETQYF. In nucleotides, the CDR3 is TGCAGTGCCAGCCCGTGGGGGCCGGGTCTGGCAGAGACCCAGTACTTC.

V gene TRBV6-2 or TRBV6-3 combines with J gene TRBJ2-7; D possibly corresponds to TRBD1 (5 bases). The CDR3 covers 12 residues. Trimming removed 6 bases at V and 4 bases at J, with 10 bases between. Germline CDR1 reads MNHEY; CDR2 reads SVGEGT. Here the CDR3 reads CASSDRQYEQYF. The CDR3 DNA is TGTGCCAGCAGCGACAGACAATACGAGCAGTACTTC.

The V gene is TRBV20-1, the J gene TRBJ1-1; TRBD1 aligns across 10 bases. The V segment lost 3 bases and the J segment 3 bases; nucleotides outside the gene matches: 7. Germline CDR1 reads DFQATT; CDR2 reads SNEGSKA (reference sequence). The CDR3 has 15 residues. The CDR3 bases are TGCAGTGCTAGTGGCGACAGGGGGCCGGACACTGAAGCTTTCTTT. It is translated as CSASGDRGPDTEAFF.

On this clonotype itself: One base away lies a much larger clone, so this may be a sequencing read error. The V call is TRBV12-3 or TRBV12-4, the J call TRBJ1-1, with 8 bases lining up with TRBD1. The CDR3 sequence is 13 residues long. J was trimmed by 7 bases and V by 11 bases; bases with no gene match: 12. CDR3 bases: TGTGCCGGCACCAAGACAGGGGCGCGTGAAGCTTTCTTT. It encodes CAGTKTGAREAFF.

This clonotype was seen at least ten times. This rearrangement joins TRBV20-1 to TRBJ2-5, with TRBD2 matching 7 bases. J lost 2 bases, V lost 3 bases, and 6 bases had no gene match. Germline V gene data show CDR1 as DFQATT and CDR2 as SNEGSKA (reference sequence). This CDR3 comprises 14 residues. CDR3 DNA: TGCAGTGCTAGGAGGCTAGCGGTTCAAGAGACCCAGTACTTC. It is translated as CSARRLAVQETQYF.

The chain joins TRBV7-2 to TRBJ2-5, with a weak D call TRBD2 (5 bases). The J call may be incorrect, as the DNA end agrees better with TRBJ2-7. The CDR3 runs 12 residues. Germline V gene lookup returns CDR1 SGHTA and CDR2 FQGNSA. CDR3 nucleotide sequence: TGTGCCAGCAGCTTAGTCGGGAACGAGCAGTACTTC. It translates to CASSLVGNEQYF.

This clonotype was seen a handful of times. The rearrangement joins TRBV12-3 or TRBV12-4 to TRBJ1-1, with 7 bases that match TRBD1. CDR3 length: 18 amino acids. J was trimmed by 0 bases and V by 5 bases; bases with no gene match: 15. CDR3 protein: CASSRISGTVRMNTEAFF. In DNA form, the CDR3 reads TGTGCCAGCAGTCGAATATCGGGGACAGTCCGCATGAACACTGAAGCTTTCTTT.

DNA of the CDR3: TGTGCCAGCAGCGTAGGAGGGGGTTCACCCCTCCACTTT. Encoded protein: CASSVGGGSPLHF. The chain employs TRBV9 and TRBJ1-6; TRBD1 is a possible D gene (6 bases). Between the trimmed V and J ends, which lost 0 bases and 9 bases, there was a span of 7 bases. The germline V gene encodes CDR1 SGDLS and CDR2 YYNGEE. CDR3 length: 13 residues.

The rearrangement uses TRBV11-1 and TRBJ1-1; 10 nucleotides agree with TRBD1. CDR3 size: 17 residues. Germline lookup yields CDR1 SGHAT and CDR2 FQDESV (reference sequence). With V trimmed by 1 base and J by 6 bases, 11 bases remained unmatched. The CDR3 loop reads CASSLVPGQGRDAEAFF. The CDR3 nucleotides are TGTGCCAGCAGCTTAGTCCCGGGACAGGGGCGAGATGCTGAAGCTTTCTTT.

The table lists this clonotype with a few counts. The chain has TRBV5-1 and TRBJ1-1; D gene ambiguous. V lost 0 bases, J lost 8 bases, and 8 bases lay in between. This CDR3 region has 12 residues. Germline CDR1 is SGHRS and CDR2 is YFSETQ. The CDR3 DNA reads TGCGCCAGCAGCTTGGTAGGGAGGGAAGCTTTCTTT. It encodes CASSLVGREAFF. Full variable domain (rest looked up from reference TRBV5-1 and TRBJ1-1): KAGVTQTPRYLIKTRGQQVTLSCSPISGHRSVSWYQQTPGQGLQFLFEYFSETQRNKGNFPGRFSGRQFSNSRSEMNVSTLELGDSALYLCASSLVGREAFFGQGTRLTVV.

CDR3: CASMLTGLAGEETQYF. The CDR3 DNA follows: TGTGCCAGCATGCTGACGGGACTAGCGGGAGAAGAGACCCAGTACTTC. The chain has TRBV6-5 and TRBJ2-5; 14 bases line up with TRBD2. The J segment lost 3 bases and the V segment lost 7 bases, leaving 7 bases of the junction unmatched. The CDR3 runs to 16 residues. Germline assignment: CDR1 MNHEY and CDR2 SVGAGI.